This T cell receptor (beta chain) emerged from a study of blood T cell repertoires in COVID-19. Profiled with immunoSEQ multiplex PCR; TCRdb holds only in-frame clones, not every one. Here the sample spans more than 200,000 clones, 86% being singletons. The V end lost 5 bases, the J end lost 4 bases, and 12 bases lay between the germline ends. The CDR3 length is 13 residues. The V gene's germline CDR1 is SGHNT and CDR2 YYREEE (reference sequence). The TCR was taken from a man aged 25-45 years with active or convalescent COVID-19. Sequenced material: peripheral blood. The chain recombines TRBV5-4 with TRBJ1-1, with a tentative D call TRBD1 (5 bases). CDR3 DNA: TGTGCCAGCAGAACTGTAGGGGCCACTGAAGCTTTCTTT. Translation: CASRTVGATEAFF.